This T cell receptor (beta chain) was observed in a study of vaccination and CD4 T cells after COVID-19. Background on the study: Two doses of either BNT162b2 or mRNA-1273 vaccine went to participants. A median of roughly 72 days (range 14 to 241) separated dose two from the taking of post-vaccine samples.

Study findings and constraints: Spike mono-reactivity held for 304 of 307 vaccine-specific clones in convalescent patients. From a median of about 20 to 38, SARS-CoV-2-reactive clonotypes increased, though not significantly.

Sequence data for DNA of cultured CD4+ T cells were generated by the Oncomine TCR Beta short-read assay. TCRdb reprocessed the PCR reads with MiXCR, giving one entry per CDR3 protein. The sample records some 11,000 distinct CDR3 sequences, roughly 69% being singletons. Turning to this clonotype: Its antigen is unidentified.

Treatment in this sample: roughly 10-day PBMC culture with coronavirus spike peptide pools or control peptides (ViraFEST assay). With 0 bases removed from V and 4 bases from J, the gap between germline ends came to 12 bases. Germline assignment: CDR1 DFQATT and CDR2 SNEGSKA (reference sequence). CDR3 length: 14 amino acids. The V call is TRBV20-1, the J call TRBJ1-1; D is unresolved. This sequence was found in a human donor who had recovered from COVID-19. The input for sequencing was CD4+ T cells from blood, cultured in vitro, taken before SARS-CoV-2 vaccination. CDR3 protein: CSARDIPQGTEAFF. CDR3 DNA sequence: TGCAGTGCTAGAGATATACCCCAAGGCACTGAAGCTTTCTTT.